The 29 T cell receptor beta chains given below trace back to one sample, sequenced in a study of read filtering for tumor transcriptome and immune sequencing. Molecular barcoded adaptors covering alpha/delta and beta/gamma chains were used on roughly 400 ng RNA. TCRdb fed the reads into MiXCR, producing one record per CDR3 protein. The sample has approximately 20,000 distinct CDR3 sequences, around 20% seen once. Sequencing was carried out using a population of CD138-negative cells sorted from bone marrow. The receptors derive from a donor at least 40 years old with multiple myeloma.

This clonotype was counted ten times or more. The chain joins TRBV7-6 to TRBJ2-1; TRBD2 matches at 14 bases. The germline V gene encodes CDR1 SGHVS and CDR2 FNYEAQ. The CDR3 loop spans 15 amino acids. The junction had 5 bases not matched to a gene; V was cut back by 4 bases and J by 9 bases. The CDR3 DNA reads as TGTGCCAGCAGCTCGACTAGCGGGAGGGCCTCTGAGCAGTTCTTC. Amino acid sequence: CASSSTSGRASEQFF.

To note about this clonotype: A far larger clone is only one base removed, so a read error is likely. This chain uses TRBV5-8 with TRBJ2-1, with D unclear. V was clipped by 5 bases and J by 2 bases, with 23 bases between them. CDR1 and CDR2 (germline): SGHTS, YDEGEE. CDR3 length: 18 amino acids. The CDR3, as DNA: TGTGCCAGCAGAACCACCGTTCCGTGGGGAAGCCCCTACAATGAGCAGTTCTTC. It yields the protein CASRTTVPWGSPYNEQFF.

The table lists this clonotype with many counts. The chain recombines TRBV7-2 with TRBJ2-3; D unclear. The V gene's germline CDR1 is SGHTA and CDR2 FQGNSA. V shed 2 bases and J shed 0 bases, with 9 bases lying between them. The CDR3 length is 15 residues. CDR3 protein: CASSLMLTSTDTQYF. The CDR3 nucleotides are TGTGCCAGCAGCTTAATGCTGACTAGCACAGATACGCAGTATTTT.

CDR3 region: CASSAPLRPETQYF. The CDR3 DNA is TGTGCCAGTAGTGCGCCCCTACGCCCAGAGACCCAGTACTTC. The V and J genes are TRBV19 and TRBJ2-5; D is undetermined. Deletions cut 5 bases from V and 4 bases from J, with 14 bases between. CDR1 LNHDA and CDR2 SQIVND come from the germline V gene (reference sequence). There are 14 residues in the CDR3. The complete variable domain, with remaining parts taken from reference TRBV19 and TRBJ2-5, reads DGGITQSPKYLFRKEGQNVTLSCEQNLNHDAMYWYRQDPGQGLRLIYYSQIVNDFQKGDIAEGYSVSREKKESFPLTVTSAQKNPTAFYLCASSAPLRPETQYFGPGTRLLVL.

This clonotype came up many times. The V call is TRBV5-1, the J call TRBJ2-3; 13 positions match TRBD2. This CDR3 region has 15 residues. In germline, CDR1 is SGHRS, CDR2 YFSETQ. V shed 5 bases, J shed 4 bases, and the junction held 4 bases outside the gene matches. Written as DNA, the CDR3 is TGCGCCAGCAGGACTAGCGGGAGGACTGCAGATACGCAGTATTTT. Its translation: CASRTSGRTADTQYF.

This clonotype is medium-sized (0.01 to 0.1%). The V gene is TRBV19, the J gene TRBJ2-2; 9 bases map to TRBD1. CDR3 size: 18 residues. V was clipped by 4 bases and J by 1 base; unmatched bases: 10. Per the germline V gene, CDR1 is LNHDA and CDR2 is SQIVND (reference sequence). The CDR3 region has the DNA TGTGCCAGTAGTAACCCGCCGTGGGACAGGGTGAACACCGGGGAGCTGTTTTTT. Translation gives CASSNPPWDRVNTGELFF. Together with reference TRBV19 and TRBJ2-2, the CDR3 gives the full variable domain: DGGITQSPKYLFRKEGQNVTLSCEQNLNHDAMYWYRQDPGQGLRLIYYSQIVNDFQKGDIAEGYSVSREKKESFPLTVTSAQKNPTAFYLCASSNPPWDRVNTGELFFGEGSRLTVL.

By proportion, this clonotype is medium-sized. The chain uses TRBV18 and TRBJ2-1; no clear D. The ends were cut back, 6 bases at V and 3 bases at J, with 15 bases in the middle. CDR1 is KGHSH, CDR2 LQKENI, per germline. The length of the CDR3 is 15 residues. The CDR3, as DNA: TGTGCCAGCTCCTCGTTGGAGACGTTCTACAATGAGCAGTTCTTC. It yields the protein CASSSLETFYNEQFF.

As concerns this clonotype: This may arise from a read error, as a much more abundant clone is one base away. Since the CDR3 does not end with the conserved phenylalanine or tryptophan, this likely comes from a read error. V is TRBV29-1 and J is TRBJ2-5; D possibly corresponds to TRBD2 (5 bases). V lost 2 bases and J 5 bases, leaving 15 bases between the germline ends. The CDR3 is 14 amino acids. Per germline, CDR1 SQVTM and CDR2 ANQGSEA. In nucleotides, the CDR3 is TGCAGCGTTGAACCCCCTACTAGGGTGGAGACCCAGTACTAC. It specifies CSVEPPTRVETQYY.

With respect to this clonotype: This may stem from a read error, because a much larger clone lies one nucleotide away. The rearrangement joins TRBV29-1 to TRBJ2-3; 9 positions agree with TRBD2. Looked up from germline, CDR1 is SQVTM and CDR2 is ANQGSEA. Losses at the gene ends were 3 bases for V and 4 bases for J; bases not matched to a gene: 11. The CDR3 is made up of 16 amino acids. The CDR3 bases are TGCAGCGTTGATGATCTTTCGGCGGGAGGGCCAGATACGCAGTATTTT. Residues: CSVDDLSAGGPDTQYF.

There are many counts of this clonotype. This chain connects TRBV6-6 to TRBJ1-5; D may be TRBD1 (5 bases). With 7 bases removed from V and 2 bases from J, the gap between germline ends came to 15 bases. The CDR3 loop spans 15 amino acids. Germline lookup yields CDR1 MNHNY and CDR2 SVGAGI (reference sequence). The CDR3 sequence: CASTPAGVGNQPQHF. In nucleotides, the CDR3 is TGTGCCAGCACCCCGGCGGGGGTGGGCAATCAGCCCCAGCATTTT.

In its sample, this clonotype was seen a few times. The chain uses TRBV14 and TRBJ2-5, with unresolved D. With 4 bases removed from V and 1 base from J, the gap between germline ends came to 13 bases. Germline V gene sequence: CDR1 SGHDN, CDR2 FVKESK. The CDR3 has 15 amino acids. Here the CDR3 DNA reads TGTGCCAGCAGCCCAAGAACCGACCGCCAAGAGACCCAGTACTTC. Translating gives CASSPRTDRQETQYF. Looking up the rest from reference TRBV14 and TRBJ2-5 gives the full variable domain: EAGVTQFPSHSVIEKGQTVTLRCDPISGHDNLYWYRRVMGKEIKFLLHFVKESKQDESGMPNNRFLAERTGGTYSTLKVQPAELEDSGVYFCASSPRTDRQETQYFGPGTRLLVL.

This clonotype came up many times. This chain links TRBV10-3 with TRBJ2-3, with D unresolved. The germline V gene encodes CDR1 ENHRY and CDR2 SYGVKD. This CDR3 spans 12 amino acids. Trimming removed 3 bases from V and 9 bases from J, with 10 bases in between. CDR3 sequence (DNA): TGTGCCATCAGTGATAACGAAGCAACGCAGTATTTT. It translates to CAISDNEATQYF.

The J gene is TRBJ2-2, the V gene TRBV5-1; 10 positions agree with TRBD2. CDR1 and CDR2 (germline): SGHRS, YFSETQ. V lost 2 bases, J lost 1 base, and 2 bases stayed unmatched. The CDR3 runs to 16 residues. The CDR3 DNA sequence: TGCGCCAGCAGCTTCACTAGCGGGAAGAACACCGGGGAGCTGTTTTTT. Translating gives CASSFTSGKNTGELFF.

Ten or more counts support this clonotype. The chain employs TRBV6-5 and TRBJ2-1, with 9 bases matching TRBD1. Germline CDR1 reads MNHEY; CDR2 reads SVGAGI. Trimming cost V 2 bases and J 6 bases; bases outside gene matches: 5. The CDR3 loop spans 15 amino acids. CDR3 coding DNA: TGTGCCAGCAGTTACGACAGGACAGGGGTCAATGAGCAGTTCTTC. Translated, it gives CASSYDRTGVNEQFF.

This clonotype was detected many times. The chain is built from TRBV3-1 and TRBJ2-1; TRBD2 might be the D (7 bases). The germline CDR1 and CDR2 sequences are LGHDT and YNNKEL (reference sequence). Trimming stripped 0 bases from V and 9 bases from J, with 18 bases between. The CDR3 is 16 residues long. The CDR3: CASSQDSASGGGEQFF. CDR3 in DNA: TGTGCCAGCAGCCAAGATTCGGCTAGCGGAGGGGGTGAGCAGTTCTTC.

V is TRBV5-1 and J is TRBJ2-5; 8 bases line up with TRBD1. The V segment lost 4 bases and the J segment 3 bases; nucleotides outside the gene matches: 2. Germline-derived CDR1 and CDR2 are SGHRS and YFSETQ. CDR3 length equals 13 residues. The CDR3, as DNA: TGCGCCAGCAGCGAGACAGGGGAAGAGACCCAGTACTTC. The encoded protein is CASSETGEETQYF.

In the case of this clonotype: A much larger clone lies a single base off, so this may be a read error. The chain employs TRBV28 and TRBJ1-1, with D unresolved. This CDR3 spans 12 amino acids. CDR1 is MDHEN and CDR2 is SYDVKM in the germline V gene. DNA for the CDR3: TGTGCCAGCAGTTTAAGTGGCACTGGAGCTTTCTTT. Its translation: CASSLSGTGAFF.

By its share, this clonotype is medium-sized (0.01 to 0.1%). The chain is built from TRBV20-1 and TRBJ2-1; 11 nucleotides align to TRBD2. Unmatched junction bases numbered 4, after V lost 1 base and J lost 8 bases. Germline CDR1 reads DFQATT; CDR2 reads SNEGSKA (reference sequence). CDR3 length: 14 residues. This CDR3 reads CSARVPLAGDEQFF. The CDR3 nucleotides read TGCAGTGCTAGAGTACCACTAGCGGGAGATGAGCAGTTCTTC.

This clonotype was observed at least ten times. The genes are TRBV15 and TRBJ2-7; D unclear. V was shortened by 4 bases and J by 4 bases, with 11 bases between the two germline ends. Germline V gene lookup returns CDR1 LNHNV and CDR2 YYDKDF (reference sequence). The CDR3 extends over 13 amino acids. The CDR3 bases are TGTGCCACCAGCACCTCACCAGCATACGAGCAGTACTTC. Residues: CATSTSPAYEQYF.

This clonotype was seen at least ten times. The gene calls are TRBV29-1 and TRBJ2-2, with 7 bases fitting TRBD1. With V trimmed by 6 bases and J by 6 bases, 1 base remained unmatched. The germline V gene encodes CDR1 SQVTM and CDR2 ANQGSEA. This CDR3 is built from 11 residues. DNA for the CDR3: TGCAGCGTCAGGGGGTCCGGGGAGCTGTTTTTT. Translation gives CSVRGSGELFF.

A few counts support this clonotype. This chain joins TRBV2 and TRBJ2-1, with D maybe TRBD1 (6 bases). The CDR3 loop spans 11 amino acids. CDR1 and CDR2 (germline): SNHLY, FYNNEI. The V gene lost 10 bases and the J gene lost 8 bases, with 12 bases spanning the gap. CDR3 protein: CAKNRDYEQFF. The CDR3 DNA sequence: TGTGCCAAAAACAGGGATTATGAGCAGTTCTTC.

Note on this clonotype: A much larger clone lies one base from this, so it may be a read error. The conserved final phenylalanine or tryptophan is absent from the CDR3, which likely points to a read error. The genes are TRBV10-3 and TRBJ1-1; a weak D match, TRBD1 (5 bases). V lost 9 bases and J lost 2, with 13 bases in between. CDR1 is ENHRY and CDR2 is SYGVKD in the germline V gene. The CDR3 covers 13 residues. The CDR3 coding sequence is TGTGCCATGCGACAGAGAGATAACACTGAAGCTTTCTCT. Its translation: CAMRQRDNTEAFS.

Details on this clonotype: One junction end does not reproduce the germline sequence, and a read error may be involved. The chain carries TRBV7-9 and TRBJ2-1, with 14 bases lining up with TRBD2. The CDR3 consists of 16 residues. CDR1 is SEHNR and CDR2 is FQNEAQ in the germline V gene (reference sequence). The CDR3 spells CASSKGLAGAYNERFF. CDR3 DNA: TGTGCCAGCAGCAAGGGACTAGCGGGAGCCTACAATGAGCGGTTCTTC.

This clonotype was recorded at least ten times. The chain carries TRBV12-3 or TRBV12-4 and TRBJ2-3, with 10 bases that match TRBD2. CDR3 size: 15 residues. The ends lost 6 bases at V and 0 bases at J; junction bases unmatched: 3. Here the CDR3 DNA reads TGTGCCAGCAGGGGACTAGCGCCTAGCACAGATACGCAGTATTTT. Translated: CASRGLAPSTDTQYF.

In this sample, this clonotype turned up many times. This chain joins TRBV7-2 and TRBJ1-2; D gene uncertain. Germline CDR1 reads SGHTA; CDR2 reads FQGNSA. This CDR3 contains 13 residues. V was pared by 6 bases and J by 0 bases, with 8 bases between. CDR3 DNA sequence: TGTGCCAGCAGTAAAGGAACTAACTATGGCTACACCTTC. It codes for CASSKGTNYGYTF.

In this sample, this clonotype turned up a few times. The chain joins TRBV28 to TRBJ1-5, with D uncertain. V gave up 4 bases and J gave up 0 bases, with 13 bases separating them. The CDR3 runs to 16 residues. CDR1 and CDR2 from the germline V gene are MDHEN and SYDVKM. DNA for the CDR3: TGTGCCAGCAGTTCTGCTGAGATCTATAGCAATCAGCCCCAGCATTTT. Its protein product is CASSSAEIYSNQPQHF.

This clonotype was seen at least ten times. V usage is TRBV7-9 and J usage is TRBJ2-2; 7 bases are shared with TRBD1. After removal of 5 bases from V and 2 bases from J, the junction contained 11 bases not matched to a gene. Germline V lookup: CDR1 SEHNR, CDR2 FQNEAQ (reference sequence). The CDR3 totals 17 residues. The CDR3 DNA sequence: TGTGCCAGCAGCAAACGAGAGAGGGACAGCAACACCGGGGAGCTGTTTTTT. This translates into CASSKRERDSNTGELFF. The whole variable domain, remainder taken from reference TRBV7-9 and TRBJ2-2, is DTGVSQNPRHKITKRGQNVTFRCDPISEHNRLYWYRQTLGQGPEFLTYFQNEAQLEKSRLLSDRFSAERPKGSFSTLEIQRTEQGDSAMYLCASSKRERDSNTGELFFGEGSRLTVL.

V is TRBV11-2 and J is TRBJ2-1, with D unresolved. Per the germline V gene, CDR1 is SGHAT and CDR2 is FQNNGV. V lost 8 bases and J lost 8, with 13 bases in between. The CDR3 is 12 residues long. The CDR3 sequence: CASGPSWDEQFF. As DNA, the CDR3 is TGTGCCAGCGGCCCAAGTTGGGATGAGCAGTTCTTC.

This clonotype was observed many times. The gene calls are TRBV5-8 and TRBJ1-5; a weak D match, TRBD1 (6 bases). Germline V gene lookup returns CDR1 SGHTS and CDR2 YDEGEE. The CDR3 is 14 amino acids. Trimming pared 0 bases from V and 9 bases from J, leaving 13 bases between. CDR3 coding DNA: TGTGCCAGCAGCTTGGCGGGGGGCGGGTCGCCCCAGCATTTT. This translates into CASSLAGGGSPQHF.